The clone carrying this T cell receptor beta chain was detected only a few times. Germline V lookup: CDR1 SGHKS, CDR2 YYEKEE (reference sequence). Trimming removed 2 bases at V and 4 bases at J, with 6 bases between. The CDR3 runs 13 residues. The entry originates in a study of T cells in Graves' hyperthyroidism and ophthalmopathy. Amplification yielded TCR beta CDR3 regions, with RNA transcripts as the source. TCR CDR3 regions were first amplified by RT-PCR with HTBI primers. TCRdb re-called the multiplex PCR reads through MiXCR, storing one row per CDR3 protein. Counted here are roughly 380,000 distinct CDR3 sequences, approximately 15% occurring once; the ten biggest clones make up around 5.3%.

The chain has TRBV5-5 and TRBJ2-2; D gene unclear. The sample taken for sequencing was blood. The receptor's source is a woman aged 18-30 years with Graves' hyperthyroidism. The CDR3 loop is CASSLTSTGELFF. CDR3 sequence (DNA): TGTGCCAGCAGCTTAACAAGCACCGGGGAGCTGTTTTTT.